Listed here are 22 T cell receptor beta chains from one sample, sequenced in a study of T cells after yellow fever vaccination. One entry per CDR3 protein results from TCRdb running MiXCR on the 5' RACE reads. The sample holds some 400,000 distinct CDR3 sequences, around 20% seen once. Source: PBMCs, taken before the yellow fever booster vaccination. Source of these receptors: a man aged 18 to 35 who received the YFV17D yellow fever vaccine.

The CDR3, as DNA: TGTGCCAGCAGCTCTCCCCCCTCGACGCAGTATTTT. Its translation: CASSSPPSTQYF. This rearrangement joins TRBV7-2 to TRBJ2-3; D gene uncertain. Trimming took 4 bases from V and 9 from J, leaving 11 bases between them. The CDR3 spans 12 residues. The germline V gene encodes CDR1 SGHTA and CDR2 FQGNSA.

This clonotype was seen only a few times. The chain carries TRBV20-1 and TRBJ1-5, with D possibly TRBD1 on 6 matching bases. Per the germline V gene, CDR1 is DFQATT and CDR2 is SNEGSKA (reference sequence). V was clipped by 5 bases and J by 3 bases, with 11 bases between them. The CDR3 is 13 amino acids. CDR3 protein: CSAHRDNNQPQHF. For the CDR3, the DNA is TGCAGTGCTCACCGGGACAACAATCAGCCCCAGCATTTT.

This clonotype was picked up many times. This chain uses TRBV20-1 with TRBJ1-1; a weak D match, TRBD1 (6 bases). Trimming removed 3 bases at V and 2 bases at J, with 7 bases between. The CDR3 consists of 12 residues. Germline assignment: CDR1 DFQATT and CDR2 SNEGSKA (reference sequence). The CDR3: CSARTGNTEAFF. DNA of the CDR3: TGCAGTGCTAGGACAGGTAACACTGAAGCTTTCTTT.

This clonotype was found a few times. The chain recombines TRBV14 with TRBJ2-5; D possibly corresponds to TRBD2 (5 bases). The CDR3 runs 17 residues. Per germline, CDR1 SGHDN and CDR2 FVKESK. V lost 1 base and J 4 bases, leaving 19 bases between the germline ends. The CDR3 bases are TGTGCCAGCAGCCAAGGAGACTCCAGGAGGTGGCGAGAGACCCAGTACTTC. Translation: CASSQGDSRRWRETQYF.

The CDR3 nucleotides read TGTGCCAGCAGCGCCTACGCCGGGACCGATACAGATACGCAGTATTTT. It codes for CASSAYAGTDTDTQYF. The chain recombines TRBV9 with TRBJ2-3; D tentatively fits TRBD1 or TRBD2 (5 bases each). V lost 3 bases to trimming and J lost 3 bases, with 17 bases between them. In germline, CDR1 is SGDLS, CDR2 YYNGEE. This CDR3 comprises 16 residues. The variable domain in full, with the rest retrieved from reference TRBV9 and TRBJ2-3, is DSGVTQTPKHLITATGQRVTLRCSPRSGDLSVYWYQQSLDQGLQFLIQYYNGEERAKGNILERFSAQQFPDLHSELNLSSLELGDSALYFCASSAYAGTDTDTQYFGPGTRLTVL.

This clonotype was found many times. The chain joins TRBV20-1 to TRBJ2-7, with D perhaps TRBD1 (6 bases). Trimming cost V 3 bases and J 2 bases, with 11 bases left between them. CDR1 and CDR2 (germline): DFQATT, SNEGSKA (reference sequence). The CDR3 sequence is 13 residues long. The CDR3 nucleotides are TGCAGTGCTAGGACCGGGACAACCTACGAGCAGTACTTC. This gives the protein CSARTGTTYEQYF.

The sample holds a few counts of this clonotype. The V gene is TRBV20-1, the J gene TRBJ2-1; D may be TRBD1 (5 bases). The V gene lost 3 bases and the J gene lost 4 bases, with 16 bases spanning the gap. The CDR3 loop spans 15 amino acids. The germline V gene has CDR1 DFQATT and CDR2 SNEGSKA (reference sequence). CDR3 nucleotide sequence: TGCAGTGCTAGCGAGGAGTGGGGCTCGTACAATGAGCAGTTCTTC. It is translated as CSASEEWGSYNEQFF.

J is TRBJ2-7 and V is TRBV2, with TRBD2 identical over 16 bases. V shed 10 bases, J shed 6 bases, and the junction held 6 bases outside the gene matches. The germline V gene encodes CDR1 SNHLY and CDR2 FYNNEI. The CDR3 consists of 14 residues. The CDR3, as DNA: TGTGCCACCCCGGGACTAGCGGGGGGGCGCGAGCAGTACGTC. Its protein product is CATPGLAGGREQYV.

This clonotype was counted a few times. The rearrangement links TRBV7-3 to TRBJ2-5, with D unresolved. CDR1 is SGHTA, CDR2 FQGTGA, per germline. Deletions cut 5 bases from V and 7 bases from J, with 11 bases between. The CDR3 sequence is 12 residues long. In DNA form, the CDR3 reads TGTGCCAGCAGCCTCCCCCGTGGGACCCAGTACTTC. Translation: CASSLPRGTQYF.

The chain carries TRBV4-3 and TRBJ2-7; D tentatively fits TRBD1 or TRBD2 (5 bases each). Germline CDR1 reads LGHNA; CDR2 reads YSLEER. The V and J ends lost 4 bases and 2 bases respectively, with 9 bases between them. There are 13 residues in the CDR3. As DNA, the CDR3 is TGCGCCAGCAGCCCGGGACCGGCCTACGAGCAGTACTTC. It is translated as CASSPGPAYEQYF.

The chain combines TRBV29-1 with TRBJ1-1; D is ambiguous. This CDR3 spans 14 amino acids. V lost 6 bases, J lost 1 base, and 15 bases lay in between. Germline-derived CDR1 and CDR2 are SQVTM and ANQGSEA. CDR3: CSVSPLGGNTEAFF. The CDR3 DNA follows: TGCAGCGTGAGCCCCCTGGGAGGGAACACTGAAGCTTTCTTT.

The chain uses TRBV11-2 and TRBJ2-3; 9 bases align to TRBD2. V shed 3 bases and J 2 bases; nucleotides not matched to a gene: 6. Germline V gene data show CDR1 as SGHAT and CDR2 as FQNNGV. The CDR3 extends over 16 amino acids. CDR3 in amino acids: CASSLVAGANTDTQYF. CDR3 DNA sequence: TGTGCCAGCAGCTTGGTAGCGGGGGCAAACACAGATACGCAGTATTTT.

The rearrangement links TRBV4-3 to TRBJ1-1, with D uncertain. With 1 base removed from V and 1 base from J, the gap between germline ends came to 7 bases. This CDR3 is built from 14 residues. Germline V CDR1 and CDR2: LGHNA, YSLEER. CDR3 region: CASSQGVQNTEAFF. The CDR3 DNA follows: TGCGCCAGCAGCCAAGGGGTGCAGAACACTGAAGCTTTCTTT.

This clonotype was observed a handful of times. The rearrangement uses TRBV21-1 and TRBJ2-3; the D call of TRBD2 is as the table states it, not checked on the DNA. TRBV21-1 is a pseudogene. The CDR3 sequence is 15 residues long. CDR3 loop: CASWGLAAITDTQYF. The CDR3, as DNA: TGTGCCAGCTGGGGACTAGCGGCCATCACAGATACGCAGTATTTT.

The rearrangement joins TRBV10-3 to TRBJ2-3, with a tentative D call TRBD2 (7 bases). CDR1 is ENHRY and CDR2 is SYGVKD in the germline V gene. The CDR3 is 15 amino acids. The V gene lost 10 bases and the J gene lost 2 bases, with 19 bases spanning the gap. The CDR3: CATALAGALTDTQYF. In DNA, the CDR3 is TGTGCCACCGCCTTGGCGGGGGCCCTCACAGATACGCAGTATTTT.

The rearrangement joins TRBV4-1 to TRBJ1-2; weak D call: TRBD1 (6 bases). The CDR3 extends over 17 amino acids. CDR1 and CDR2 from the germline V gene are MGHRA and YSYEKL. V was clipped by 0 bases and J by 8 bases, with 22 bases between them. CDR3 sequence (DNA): TGCGCCAGCAGCCAAGATCGGGGGCTCAGGGAGTCTCGAGGCTACACCTTC. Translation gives CASSQDRGLRESRGYTF.

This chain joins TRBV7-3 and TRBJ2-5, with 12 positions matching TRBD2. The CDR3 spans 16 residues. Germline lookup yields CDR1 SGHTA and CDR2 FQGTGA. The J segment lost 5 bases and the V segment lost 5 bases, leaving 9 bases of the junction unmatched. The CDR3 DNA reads TGTGCCAGCAGCCCCGGACTAGCGGGGAGAACGGAGACCCAGTACTTC. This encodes CASSPGLAGRTETQYF.

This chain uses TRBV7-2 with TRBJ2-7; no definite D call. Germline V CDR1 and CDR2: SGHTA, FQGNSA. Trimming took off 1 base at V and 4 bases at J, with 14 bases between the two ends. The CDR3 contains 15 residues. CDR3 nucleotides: TGTGCCAGCAGCTTAGGGGCAGGAAAACCGTACGAGCAGTACTTC. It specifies CASSLGAGKPYEQYF.

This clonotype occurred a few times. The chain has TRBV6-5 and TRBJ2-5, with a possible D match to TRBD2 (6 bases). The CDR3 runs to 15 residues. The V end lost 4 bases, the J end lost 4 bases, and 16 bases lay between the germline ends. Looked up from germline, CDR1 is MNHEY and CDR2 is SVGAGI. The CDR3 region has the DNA TGTGCCAGCAGTTCCTCGGGCCTGGGGGGAGAGACCCAGTACTTC. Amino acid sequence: CASSSSGLGGETQYF.

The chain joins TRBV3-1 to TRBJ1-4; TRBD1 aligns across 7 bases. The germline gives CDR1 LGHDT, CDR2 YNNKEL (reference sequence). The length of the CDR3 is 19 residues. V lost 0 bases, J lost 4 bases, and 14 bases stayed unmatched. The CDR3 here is CASSQDDLVRGPVNEKLFF. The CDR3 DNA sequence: TGTGCCAGCAGCCAAGATGATCTTGTAAGGGGGCCCGTTAATGAAAAACTGTTTTTT. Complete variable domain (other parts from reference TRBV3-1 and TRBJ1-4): DTAVSQTPKYLVTQMGNDKSIKCEQNLGHDTMYWYKQDSKKFLKIMFSYNNKELIINETVPNRFSPKSPDKAHLNLHINSLELGDSAVYFCASSQDDLVRGPVNEKLFFGSGTQLSVL.

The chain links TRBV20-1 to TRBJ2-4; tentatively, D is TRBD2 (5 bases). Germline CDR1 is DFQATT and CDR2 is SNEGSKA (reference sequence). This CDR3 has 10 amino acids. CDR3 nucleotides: TGCAGCCGGAGGAAAAACATTCAGTACTTC. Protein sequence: CSRRKNIQYF.

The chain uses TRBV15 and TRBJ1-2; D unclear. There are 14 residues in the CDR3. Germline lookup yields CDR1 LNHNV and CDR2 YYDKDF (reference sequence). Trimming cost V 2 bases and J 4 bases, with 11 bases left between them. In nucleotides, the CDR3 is TGTGCCACCAGCAGATCGAGGGTTTTCTATGGCTACACCTTC. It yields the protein CATSRSRVFYGYTF.